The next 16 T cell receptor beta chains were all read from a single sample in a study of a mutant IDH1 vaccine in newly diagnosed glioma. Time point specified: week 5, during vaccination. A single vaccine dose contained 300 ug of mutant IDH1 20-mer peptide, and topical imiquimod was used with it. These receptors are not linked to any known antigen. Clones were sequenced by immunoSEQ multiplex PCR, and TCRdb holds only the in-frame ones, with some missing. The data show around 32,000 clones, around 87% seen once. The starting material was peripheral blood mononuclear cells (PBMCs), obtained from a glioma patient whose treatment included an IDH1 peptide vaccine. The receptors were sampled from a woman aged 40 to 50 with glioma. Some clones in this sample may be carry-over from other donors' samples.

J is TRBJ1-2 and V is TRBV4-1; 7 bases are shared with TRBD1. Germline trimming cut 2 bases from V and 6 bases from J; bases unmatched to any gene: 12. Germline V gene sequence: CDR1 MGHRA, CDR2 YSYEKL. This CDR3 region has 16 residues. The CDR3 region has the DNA TGCGCCAGCAGCCAATATAAGGGACAGTTCATAGATGGCTACACCTTC. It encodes CASSQYKGQFIDGYTF.

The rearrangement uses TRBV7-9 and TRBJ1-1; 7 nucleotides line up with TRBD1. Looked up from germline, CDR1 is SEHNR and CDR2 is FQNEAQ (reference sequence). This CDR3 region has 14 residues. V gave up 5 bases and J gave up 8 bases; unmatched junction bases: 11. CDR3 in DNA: TGTGCCAGCAGCCTGCCGCCTAGGGACAGCGAAGCTTTCTTT. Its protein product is CASSLPPRDSEAFF.

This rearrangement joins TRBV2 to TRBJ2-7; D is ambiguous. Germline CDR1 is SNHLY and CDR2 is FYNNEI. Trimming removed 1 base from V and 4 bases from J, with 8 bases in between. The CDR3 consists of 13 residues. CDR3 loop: CASSEGAEYEQYF. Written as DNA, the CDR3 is TGTGCCAGCAGTGAAGGGGCGGAGTACGAGCAGTACTTC.

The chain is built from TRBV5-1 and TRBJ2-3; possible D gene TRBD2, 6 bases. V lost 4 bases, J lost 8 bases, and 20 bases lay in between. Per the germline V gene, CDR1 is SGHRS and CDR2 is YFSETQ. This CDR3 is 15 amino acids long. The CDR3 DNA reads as TGCGCCAGCAGCGCGGGATTAGGAGGTTCAGGTACGCAGTATTTT. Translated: CASSAGLGGSGTQYF. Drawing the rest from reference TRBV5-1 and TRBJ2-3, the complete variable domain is KAGVTQTPRYLIKTRGQQVTLSCSPISGHRSVSWYQQTPGQGLQFLFEYFSETQRNKGNFPGRFSGRQFSNSRSEMNVSTLELGDSALYLCASSAGLGGSGTQYFGPGTRLTVL.

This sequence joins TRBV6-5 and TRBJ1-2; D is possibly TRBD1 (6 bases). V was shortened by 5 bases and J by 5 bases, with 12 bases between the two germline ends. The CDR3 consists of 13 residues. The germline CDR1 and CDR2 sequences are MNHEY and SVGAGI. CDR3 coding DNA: TGTGCCAGCAGTCCCCAGGGGAGGTATGGCTACACCTTC. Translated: CASSPQGRYGYTF.

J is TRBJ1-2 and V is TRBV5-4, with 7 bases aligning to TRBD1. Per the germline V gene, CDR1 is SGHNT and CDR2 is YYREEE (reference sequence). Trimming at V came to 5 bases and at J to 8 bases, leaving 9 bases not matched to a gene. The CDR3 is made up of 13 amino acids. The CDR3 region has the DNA TGTGCCAGCAGATATGACAGGGTTCAAGGCTACACCTTC. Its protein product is CASRYDRVQGYTF.

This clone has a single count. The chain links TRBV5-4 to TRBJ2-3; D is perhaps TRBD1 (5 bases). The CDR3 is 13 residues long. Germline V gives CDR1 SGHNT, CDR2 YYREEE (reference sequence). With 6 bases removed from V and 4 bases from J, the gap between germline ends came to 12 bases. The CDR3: CASNSIGADTQYF. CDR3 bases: TGTGCCAGCAACTCGATAGGGGCAGATACGCAGTATTTT.

CDR3 nucleotide sequence: TGTGCCAGCAGCCCACCGTTGTACATCTCTGGAAACACCATATATTTT. This codes for CASSPPLYISGNTIYF. This chain links TRBV7-9 with TRBJ1-3; D call uncertain. Looked up from germline, CDR1 is SEHNR and CDR2 is FQNEAQ (reference sequence). V lost 5 bases and J 0 bases, leaving 14 bases between the germline ends. The CDR3 totals 16 residues.

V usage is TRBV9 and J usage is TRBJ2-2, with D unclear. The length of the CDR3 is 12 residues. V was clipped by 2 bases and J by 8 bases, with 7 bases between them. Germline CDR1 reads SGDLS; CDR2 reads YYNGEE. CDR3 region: CASSVNRGELFF. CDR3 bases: TGTGCCAGCAGCGTGAACCGGGGGGAGCTGTTTTTT.

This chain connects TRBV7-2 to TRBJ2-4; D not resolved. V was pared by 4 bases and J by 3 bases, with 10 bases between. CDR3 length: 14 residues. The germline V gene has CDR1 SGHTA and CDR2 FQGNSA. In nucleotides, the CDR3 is TGTGCCAGCAGCTCTCTTTTAGACAAAAACATTCAGTACTTC. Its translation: CASSSLLDKNIQYF.

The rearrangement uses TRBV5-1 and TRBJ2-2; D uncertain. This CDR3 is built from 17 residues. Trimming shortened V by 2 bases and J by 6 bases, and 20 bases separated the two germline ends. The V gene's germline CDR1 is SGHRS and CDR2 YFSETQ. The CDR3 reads CASSFGLHPTPAGELFF. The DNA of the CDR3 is TGCGCCAGCAGCTTTGGGCTACACCCCACTCCCGCCGGGGAGCTGTTTTTT.

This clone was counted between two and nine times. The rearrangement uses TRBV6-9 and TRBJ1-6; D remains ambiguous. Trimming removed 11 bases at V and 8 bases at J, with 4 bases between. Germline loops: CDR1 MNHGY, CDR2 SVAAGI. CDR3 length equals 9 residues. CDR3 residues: CAGDSPLHF. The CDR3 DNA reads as TGTGCCGGGGATTCACCCCTCCACTTT.

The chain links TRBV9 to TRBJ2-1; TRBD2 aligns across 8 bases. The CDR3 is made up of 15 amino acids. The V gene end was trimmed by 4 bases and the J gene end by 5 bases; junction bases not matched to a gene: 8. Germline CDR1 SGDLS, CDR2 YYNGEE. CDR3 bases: TGTGCCAGCAGCCCCCGGGGGGGCCTACACAATGAGCAGTTCTTC. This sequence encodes CASSPRGGLHNEQFF. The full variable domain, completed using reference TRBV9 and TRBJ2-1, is DSGVTQTPKHLITATGQRVTLRCSPRSGDLSVYWYQQSLDQGLQFLIQYYNGEERAKGNILERFSAQQFPDLHSELNLSSLELGDSALYFCASSPRGGLHNEQFFGPGTRLTVL.

CDR3 amino acids: CASTEVGGNTEAFF. The CDR3 DNA follows: TGTGCCAGCACCGAAGTAGGGGGGAACACTGAAGCTTTCTTT. The chain uses TRBV6-1 and TRBJ1-1; the D gene is possibly TRBD1 (6 bases). The CDR3 is made up of 14 amino acids. V lost 7 bases and J 1 base, leaving 13 bases between the germline ends. CDR1 and CDR2 (germline): MNHNS, SASEGT.

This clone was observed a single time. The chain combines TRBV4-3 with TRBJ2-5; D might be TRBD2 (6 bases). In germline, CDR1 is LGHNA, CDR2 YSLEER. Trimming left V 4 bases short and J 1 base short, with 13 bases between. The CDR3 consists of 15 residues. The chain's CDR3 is CASSPREAPQETQYF. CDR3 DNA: TGCGCCAGCAGCCCGAGGGAGGCGCCCCAAGAGACCCAGTACTTC.

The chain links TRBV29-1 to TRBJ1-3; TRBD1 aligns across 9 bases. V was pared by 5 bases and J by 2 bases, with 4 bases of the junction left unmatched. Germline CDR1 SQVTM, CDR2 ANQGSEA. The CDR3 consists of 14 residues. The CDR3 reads CSVRTGAAGNTIYF. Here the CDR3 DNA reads TGCAGCGTTCGGACAGGGGCTGCTGGAAACACCATATATTTT.